This TCR beta chain appears in the sequencing data of a study of control samples from healthy donors and cancer patients. CDR3 length: 12 residues. After removal of 7 bases from V and 6 bases from J, the junction contained 6 bases not matched to a gene. Germline assignment: CDR1 SQVTM and CDR2 ANQGSEA. The method was immunoSEQ multiplex PCR; TCRdb's version includes in-frame clones alone and lacks a portion of them. The sample yields 120,000 to 150,000 clones, 70% to 90% seen once. This receptor was identified in a woman younger than 45 in good health. The V gene is TRBV29-1, the J gene TRBJ2-1; TRBD2 agrees at 7 bases. Sequencing used blood. The CDR3 coding sequence is TGCAGCGCTCCGGGGAGGGGCAATGAGCAGTTCTTC. Translated: CSAPGRGNEQFF.